Below are 7 T cell receptor beta chains sequenced from a single sample in a study of high-grade serous ovarian cancer treatment subgroups. The protocol was immunoSEQ multiplex PCR, while the TCRdb copy is restricted to in-frame clones and leaves out a portion. The sample shows under 7,000 clones, roughly two thirds of them seen only once. Tumor tissue was taken before any definitive surgery or chemotherapy was given. Sample: tumor tissue. The receptor set was obtained from a human donor with high-grade serous ovarian cancer.

The chain links TRBV6-9 to TRBJ1-6; 9 bases are a match to TRBD1. Germline lookup yields CDR1 MNHGY and CDR2 SVAAGI. CDR3 length: 12 amino acids. V lost 5 bases, J lost 13 bases, and 3 bases stayed unmatched. CDR3 protein: CASSLDRGPLHF. The CDR3 DNA reads TGTGCCAGCAGTCTCGACAGGGGGCCCCTCCACTTT.

The chain couples TRBV4-3 to TRBJ2-1, with 11 bases identical to TRBD2. Germline V gene data show CDR1 as LGHNA and CDR2 as YSLEER. This CDR3 spans 19 amino acids. V was pared by 0 bases and J by 7 bases, with 14 bases of the junction left unmatched. CDR3 coding DNA: TGCGCCAGCAGCCAAGATCCCCTCCGGCTAGCGGGGGGCCGGAATGAGCAGTTCTTC. Residues: CASSQDPLRLAGGRNEQFF.

This clone was seen a handful of times. The V gene is TRBV28, the J gene TRBJ1-2; 8 bases align to TRBD1. J lost 5 bases, V lost 6 bases, and 8 bases had no gene match. In germline, CDR1 is MDHEN, CDR2 SYDVKM. The CDR3 is 14 amino acids. The CDR3 is CASRDSGTGYGYTF. The CDR3 region has the DNA TGTGCCAGCAGAGACTCCGGGACAGGTTATGGCTACACCTTC.

The chain recombines TRBV7-9 with TRBJ2-7; 13 nucleotides line up with TRBD2. The trim removed 4 bases at V and 3 bases at J, leaving 12 bases unmatched. The CDR3 sequence is 18 residues long. The germline V gene has CDR1 SEHNR and CDR2 FQNEAQ (reference sequence). The CDR3 here is CASSSRTSGGHILYEQYF. The DNA for the CDR3 is TGTGCCAGCAGCTCCCGGACTAGCGGGGGCCATATTCTCTACGAGCAGTACTTC.

J is TRBJ2-7 and V is TRBV4-1, with D perhaps TRBD2 (5 bases). The CDR3 is 15 residues long. Germline assignment: CDR1 MGHRA and CDR2 YSYEKL. V was shortened by 6 bases and J by 0 bases, with 15 bases between the two germline ends. The CDR3 DNA reads TGCGCCAGCAGGCCCCAAGAGCGGAGCTCCTACGAGCAGTACTTC. Its translation: CASRPQERSSYEQYF.

This clone has a single count. This chain joins TRBV29-1 and TRBJ2-4; tentatively, D is TRBD2 (5 bases). V gave up 6 bases and J gave up 3 bases, with 12 bases separating them. CDR1 SQVTM and CDR2 ANQGSEA come from the germline V gene. This CDR3 contains 13 residues. CDR3 sequence reads: CSVLGDGKNIQYF. In DNA form, the CDR3 reads TGCAGCGTCCTCGGGGATGGCAAAAACATTCAGTACTTC.

This clone appeared once. The chain links TRBV4-2 to TRBJ2-7; either TRBD1 or TRBD2 may supply D (5 bases each). The V gene's germline CDR1 is LGHNA and CDR2 YNFKEQ. V lost 0 bases, J lost 4 bases, and 16 bases lay in between. The CDR3 consists of 16 residues. The chain's CDR3 is CASSQDWARESYEQYF. CDR3 DNA: TGTGCCAGCAGCCAAGATTGGGCCAGGGAGTCTTACGAGCAGTACTTC.